Presented here are 4 T cell receptor beta chains from one specimen sequenced in a study of cytomegalovirus exposure and HLA in healthy donors. Researchers ran the PCR with 60 Vbeta and 13 Jbeta primers. Produced via immunoSEQ multiplex PCR; TCRdb's table is partial and in-frame only. This table holds 200,000 to 250,000 clones, over 75% found once. The source material was PBMCs. The source of these receptors is a human donor in good health.

This clone was recorded a few times. This chain joins TRBV14 and TRBJ2-7; TRBD1 might be the D (6 bases). Trimming took off 2 bases at V and 5 bases at J, with 16 bases between the two ends. Germline CDR1 is SGHDN and CDR2 is FVKESK. The length of the CDR3 is 15 residues. CDR3 nucleotide sequence: TGTGCCAGCAGCCAACCAAGGGGGAGTCTCAACGAGCAGTACTTC. Encoded protein: CASSQPRGSLNEQYF.

CDR3 sequence reads: CASSAGTSGEQFF. CDR3 nucleotides: TGCGCCAGCAGCGCAGGGACTAGCGGTGAGCAGTTCTTC. V and J are TRBV10-1 and TRBJ2-1; 11 bases line up with TRBD2. Germline V lookup: CDR1 WNHNN, CDR2 SYGVQD (reference sequence). The CDR3 runs 13 residues. Losses at the gene ends were 6 bases for V and 9 bases for J; bases not matched to a gene: 4.

The chain has TRBV5-1 and TRBJ2-2; 7 positions match TRBD2. The germline gives CDR1 SGHRS, CDR2 YFSETQ. J lost 4 bases, V lost 2 bases, and 2 bases had no gene match. This CDR3 is built from 14 residues. The CDR3 protein is CASSFWGGTGELFF. Here the CDR3 DNA reads TGCGCCAGCAGCTTTTGGGGGGGCACCGGGGAGCTGTTTTTT.

This chain connects TRBV7-3 to TRBJ1-1; 8 bases match TRBD1. The V segment lost 5 bases and the J segment 7 bases; nucleotides outside the gene matches: 9. The germline CDR1 and CDR2 sequences are SGHTA and FQGTGA. CDR3 length: 14 amino acids. DNA for the CDR3: TGTGCCAGCAGCCCCGGGACAGGAACGGGTGAAGCTTTCTTT. Protein sequence: CASSPGTGTGEAFF.